The 32 T cell receptor beta chains below all came from one sample that was sequenced in a study of breast tumors, draining lymph nodes, adjacent tissues. TCRdb reprocessed the multiplex PCR reads with MiXCR, giving one entry per CDR3 protein. The sample contains 140,000 to 150,000 distinct CDR3 sequences, about 30% of which appear only once. Breast cancer patients provided tissue from their axillary draining lymph nodes. Sequencing was done on a sample of axillary lymph node tissue. The receptor source for this set is a female donor with breast cancer. Some clones in this sample may be carry-over from other donors' samples.

In this sample, this clonotype turned up many times. J is TRBJ2-3 and V is TRBV4-2; D may be TRBD2 (6 bases). The V gene lost 4 bases and the J gene lost 0 bases, with 11 bases spanning the gap. Germline V gives CDR1 LGHNA, CDR2 YNFKEQ. The CDR3 covers 15 residues. CDR3 nucleotide sequence: TGTGCCAGCAGCCCTCAACTAGCAAGCACAGATACGCAGTATTTT. It codes for CASSPQLASTDTQYF.

This clonotype has ten or more counts. The chain joins TRBV2 to TRBJ2-2; D might be TRBD1 (5 bases). V lost 8 bases and J 2 bases, leaving 15 bases between the germline ends. This CDR3 is built from 15 residues. In germline, CDR1 is SNHLY, CDR2 FYNNEI. CDR3: CASFRAASNTGELFF. The CDR3 DNA follows: TGTGCCAGCTTCAGGGCCGCCTCAAACACCGGGGAGCTGTTTTTT.

The V call is TRBV2, the J call TRBJ2-3, with D possibly matching TRBD2 (7 bases). CDR1 and CDR2 from the germline V gene are SNHLY and FYNNEI. V lost 7 bases and J lost 11, with 22 bases in between. This CDR3 comprises 14 residues. The CDR3 region is CASKGGATYNEQYF. In DNA, the CDR3 is TGTGCCAGCAAGGGGGGGGCGACCTACAATGAGCAGTATTTT.

With regard to this clonotype: The junction shows a germline mismatch at one end, possibly a read error. The chain couples TRBV7-2 to TRBJ2-5, with 9 bases aligning to TRBD2. Germline lookup yields CDR1 SGHTA and CDR2 FQGNSA. This CDR3 has 18 amino acids. The CDR3 sequence: CASSLVSVGLAGRQTQHF. CDR3 in DNA: TGTGCCAGCAGCTTAGTATCCGTGGGACTAGCAGGACGACAGACCCAGCACTTC.

The sample holds many counts of this clonotype. The chain combines TRBV18 with TRBJ1-6; D unresolved. This CDR3 is built from 14 residues. Looked up from germline, CDR1 is KGHSH and CDR2 is LQKENI. The V and J ends lost 2 bases and 6 bases respectively, with 8 bases between them. CDR3 sequence (DNA): TGTGCCAGCTCACCATCCCCGTTTAATTCACCCCTCCACTTT. Protein: CASSPSPFNSPLHF.

This chain joins TRBV29-1 and TRBJ2-2; 14 bases agree with TRBD2. The CDR3 spans 15 residues. V dropped 3 bases and J dropped 6; count of bases not matched to a gene: 3. Germline CDR1 SQVTM, CDR2 ANQGSEA. CDR3 coding DNA: TGCAGCGTTGACGGGACTAGCGGGGGTTCCGGGGAGCTGTTTTTT. It encodes CSVDGTSGGSGELFF.

The J gene is TRBJ2-6, the V gene TRBV5-6; perhaps TRBD2 as D (6 bases). The V end was cut by 4 bases, the J end by 0 bases, with 14 bases between. The CDR3 loop spans 17 amino acids. The germline CDR1 and CDR2 sequences are SGHDT and YYEEEE. CDR3 region: CASSLGGALSGANVLTF. CDR3 nucleotides: TGTGCCAGCAGCCTGGGCGGGGCCCTCTCTGGGGCCAACGTCCTGACTTTC. Drawing the rest from reference TRBV5-6 and TRBJ2-6, the complete variable domain is DAGVTQSPTHLIKTRGQQVTLRCSPKSGHDTVSWYQQALGQGPQFIFQYYEEEERQRGNFPDRFSGHQFPNYSSELNVNALLLGDSALYLCASSLGGALSGANVLTFGAGSRLTVL.

In regard to this clonotype: A read error may be the cause here, since a much bigger clone is one base away. The CDR3 carries no conserved terminal phenylalanine or tryptophan, so it likely arises from a read error. V and J are TRBV5-4 and TRBJ1-4; tentative D call: TRBD1 (6 bases). The germline CDR1 and CDR2 sequences are SGHNT and YYREEE (reference sequence). The CDR3 runs to 15 residues. V was clipped by 4 bases and J by 4 bases, with 14 bases between them. The chain's CDR3 is CASSPGGGGNEKLFL. The CDR3 DNA is TGTGCCAGCAGCCCGGGGGGGGGCGGTAATGAAAAACTGTTTCTT.

The table lists this clonotype with many counts. CDR3 region: CASSRGRSGEGYTF. CDR3 DNA: TGTGCCAGCTCACGAGGACGAAGTGGGGAGGGCTACACCTTC. The gene calls are TRBV18 and TRBJ1-2; no reliable D call. Looked up from germline, CDR1 is KGHSH and CDR2 is LQKENI. The CDR3 runs 14 residues. Between the trimmed V and J ends, which lost 4 bases and 8 bases, there was a span of 17 bases.

This clonotype was recorded at least ten times. The gene calls are TRBV5-8 and TRBJ1-2; D is unclear. Germline CDR1 and CDR2: SGHTS and YDEGEE. The CDR3 runs 14 residues. Trimming shortened V by 0 bases and J by 2 bases, and 8 bases separated the two germline ends. CDR3 loop: CASSLDGINYGYTF. CDR3 nucleotide sequence: TGTGCCAGCAGCTTGGACGGAATAAACTATGGCTACACCTTC.

This clonotype has at least ten counts. The rearrangement uses TRBV5-1 and TRBJ1-6; D is ambiguous. The ends were cut back, 4 bases at V and 6 bases at J, with 20 bases in the middle. Germline V gene sequence: CDR1 SGHRS, CDR2 YFSETQ. The CDR3 covers 17 residues. The CDR3 loop is CASSLQSTRWSNSPLHF. CDR3 bases: TGCGCCAGCAGCCTACAGTCGACTCGGTGGAGTAATTCACCCCTCCACTTT.

This clonotype was seen ten or more times. The chain recombines TRBV6-6 with TRBJ1-6, with D possibly being TRBD1 (5 bases). The CDR3 extends over 17 amino acids. Germline-derived CDR1 and CDR2 are MNHNY and SVGAGI (reference sequence). V was trimmed by 1 base and J by 0 bases, leaving 10 bases between them. This CDR3 reads CASSYFLGTSYNSPLHF. CDR3 DNA: TGTGCCAGCAGTTACTTTTTGGGGACCTCCTATAATTCACCCCTCCACTTT.

Regarding this clonotype: The conserved closing phenylalanine or tryptophan is absent in this CDR3, likely reflecting a read error. The chain recombines TRBV3-1 with TRBJ2-5; 9 positions agree with TRBD1. V gave up 2 bases and J gave up 7 bases; unmatched junction bases: 5. Germline lookup yields CDR1 LGHDT and CDR2 YNNKEL (reference sequence). The CDR3 consists of 14 residues. CDR3 amino acids: CASSQNRGPGTQYS. CDR3 bases: TGTGCCAGCAGCCAAAACAGGGGGCCCGGGACCCAGTACTCC.

This clonotype was picked up a small number of times. The genes are TRBV10-3 and TRBJ2-3, with 8 nucleotides matching TRBD2. CDR1 and CDR2 (germline): ENHRY, SYGVKD. The CDR3 runs 15 residues. With V trimmed by 5 bases and J by 2 bases, 6 bases remained unmatched. The CDR3 is CAISWSGSATDTQYF. The DNA for the CDR3 is TGTGCCATCAGTTGGAGCGGGAGTGCCACAGATACGCAGTATTTT.

This clonotype was found many times. The chain combines TRBV3-1 with TRBJ2-2; TRBD1 aligns across 8 bases. The CDR3 totals 17 residues. The germline V gene has CDR1 LGHDT and CDR2 YNNKEL (reference sequence). V gave up 1 base and J gave up 2 bases; unmatched junction bases: 6. In nucleotides, the CDR3 is TGTGCCAGCAGCCAAGCCGTGACAGGGGTCAACACCGGGGAGCTGTTTTTT. Residues: CASSQAVTGVNTGELFF.

Worth noting for this clonotype: A much larger clone is a single base away; this may be a read error. This sequence joins TRBV7-9 and TRBJ1-2; 8 bases are shared with TRBD1. Per germline, CDR1 SEHNR and CDR2 FQNEAQ (reference sequence). This CDR3 comprises 15 residues. CDR3 in DNA: TGTGCCAGCGGAACCGACCGGGACAGGATCTATGGCTACCCCTTC. Translation: CASGTDRDRIYGYPF.

This clonotype was counted ten times or more. J is TRBJ1-5 and V is TRBV3-1; D is possibly TRBD1 (6 bases). The CDR3 runs 14 residues. Trimming cost V 0 bases and J 7 bases, with 10 bases left between them. Germline V lookup: CDR1 LGHDT, CDR2 YNNKEL (reference sequence). CDR3 sequence: CASSQDTGHQPQHF. The CDR3 bases are TGTGCCAGCAGCCAAGATACAGGGCACCAGCCCCAGCATTTT.

This clonotype was detected ten times or more. The rearrangement links TRBV6-6 to TRBJ2-7; 11 positions agree with TRBD2. The V and J ends lost 6 bases and 4 bases, in that order; junction bases with no gene match: 5. Germline V lookup: CDR1 MNHNY, CDR2 SVGAGI (reference sequence). The CDR3 length is 14 residues. This CDR3 reads CASSQLAGEYEQYV. As DNA, the CDR3 is TGTGCCAGCAGCCAACTAGCGGGGGAGTACGAGCAGTACGTC.

The V gene is TRBV24-1, the J gene TRBJ2-3; TRBD2 matches 13 bases. The germline CDR1 and CDR2 sequences are KGHDR and SFDVKD. V shed 5 bases, J shed 3 bases, and the junction held 1 base outside the gene matches. The CDR3 extends over 15 amino acids. CDR3 sequence: CATSAGLAGTDTQYF. CDR3 coding DNA: TGTGCCACCAGTGCGGGACTAGCGGGGACAGATACGCAGTATTTT.

This clonotype was recorded at least ten times. J is TRBJ2-5 and V is TRBV3-1; D is perhaps TRBD1 (5 bases). Germline assignment: CDR1 LGHDT and CDR2 YNNKEL (reference sequence). Trimming pared 4 bases from V and 0 bases from J, leaving 6 bases between. The CDR3 is 13 residues long. The CDR3 DNA reads as TGTGCCAGCAGCCCAGGGTACCAAGAGACCCAGTACTTC. Protein: CASSPGYQETQYF.

Ten or more counts support this clonotype. At one end the junction does not follow the germline gene, possibly because of a read error. The V gene is TRBV7-8, the J gene TRBJ2-7, with D possibly called TRBD1 or TRBD2 (6 bases each). The CDR3 consists of 13 residues. Per germline, CDR1 SGHVS and CDR2 FQNEAQ. The CDR3 sequence: CAGRLGGGGEQYF. In DNA, the CDR3 is TGTGCCGGCAGATTAGGGGGAGGAGGCGAGCAGTACTTC.

Ten or more counts support this clonotype. V is TRBV7-2 and J is TRBJ2-5, with unresolved D. Germline-derived CDR1 and CDR2 are SGHTA and FQGNSA. The V end was cut by 1 base, the J end by 5 bases, with 8 bases between. The CDR3 contains 13 residues. CDR3 protein: CASSLGKRETQYF. In DNA, the CDR3 is TGTGCCAGCAGCTTAGGCAAGCGTGAGACCCAGTACTTC.

This clonotype was detected many times. The rearrangement links TRBV30 to TRBJ1-2; no clear D. The CDR3 length is 13 residues. The V gene lost 2 bases and the J gene lost 2 bases, with 9 bases spanning the gap. CDR1 is GTSNPN, CDR2 SVGIG, per germline (reference sequence). The chain's CDR3 is CAWSLSANYGYTF. CDR3 DNA sequence: TGTGCCTGGAGTTTGTCGGCAAACTATGGCTACACCTTC.

This clonotype was seen repeatedly, ten times or more. V gene TRBV6-2 or TRBV6-3 combines with J gene TRBJ2-1; TRBD2 matches at 8 bases. The CDR3 length is 15 residues. With 4 bases clipped from V and 6 bases from J, the junction kept 8 bases outside the gene matches. Germline loops: CDR1 MNHEY, CDR2 SVGEGT. CDR3 sequence (DNA): TGTGCCAGCAGTTCCACCCGGACTAGCAGCAATGAGCAGTTCTTC. Protein: CASSSTRTSSNEQFF.

This clonotype was seen at least ten times. V is TRBV2 and J is TRBJ2-2; the D is unclear. This CDR3 contains 14 residues. V lost 5 bases and J 2 bases, leaving 9 bases between the germline ends. Germline CDR1 SNHLY, CDR2 FYNNEI. CDR3 in DNA: TGTGCCAGCAGTTTTGGCAGAAACACCGGGGAGCTGTTTTTT. Protein product: CASSFGRNTGELFF.

The chain employs TRBV20-1 and TRBJ2-3, with D possibly matching TRBD2 (7 bases). The CDR3 contains 14 residues. CDR1 is DFQATT, CDR2 SNEGSKA, per germline (reference sequence). The CDR3 bases are TGCAGAGTCTTGGGAGGGGGGGCGACAGATACGCAGTATTTT. It specifies CRVLGGGATDTQYF.

This clonotype was picked up many times. The rearrangement joins TRBV4-1 to TRBJ1-2; 9 bases are shared with TRBD1. Germline-derived CDR1 and CDR2 are MGHRA and YSYEKL. This CDR3 is built from 16 residues. V was clipped by 3 bases and J by 7 bases; unmatched bases: 12. The CDR3 here is CASSQDTGGSPIGYTF. As DNA, the CDR3 is TGCGCCAGCAGCCAGGATACAGGGGGCTCCCCCATTGGCTACACCTTC.

About this clonotype: No conserved phenylalanine or tryptophan ends this CDR3, so it is likely a read error. The CDR3 is CASNRAEFQETQYL. CDR3 DNA: TGTGCCAGCAACCGGGCAGAATTCCAAGAGACCCAGTACCTC. The rearrangement uses TRBV12-3 or TRBV12-4 and TRBJ2-5; D call uncertain. Trimming took 7 bases from V and 1 from J, leaving 13 bases between them. The CDR3 loop spans 14 amino acids.

The sample holds many counts of this clonotype. The chain joins TRBV6-5 to TRBJ1-5; no definite D call. In germline, CDR1 is MNHEY, CDR2 SVGAGI. The V gene lost 6 bases and the J gene lost 3 bases, with 9 bases spanning the gap. The CDR3 runs to 13 residues. The CDR3 sequence: CASRGGPNQPQHF. CDR3 sequence (DNA): TGTGCCAGCAGGGGAGGGCCCAATCAGCCCCAGCATTTT.

This clonotype has ten or more counts. The gene calls are TRBV6-1 and TRBJ1-2; TRBD1 might be the D (5 bases). Deletions cut 7 bases from V and 6 bases from J, with 15 bases between. This CDR3 comprises 13 residues. Germline V gene lookup returns CDR1 MNHNS and CDR2 SASEGT. CDR3 bases: TGTGCCAGCAAACTTAATCCGGGACATGGCTACACCTTC. Protein: CASKLNPGHGYTF.

The chain recombines TRBV9 with TRBJ2-7, with D perhaps assigned TRBD1 or TRBD2 (5 bases each). This CDR3 is 15 amino acids long. V lost 3 bases and J lost 3, with 16 bases in between. CDR1 and CDR2 from the germline V gene are SGDLS and YYNGEE. CDR3 DNA: TGTGCCAGCAGCGAGGACGTGGGGGTCTTCTACGAGCAGTACTTC. Translation: CASSEDVGVFYEQYF.

The genes are TRBV7-3 and TRBJ2-7, with D possibly being TRBD1 (5 bases). This CDR3 region has 13 residues. Trimming stripped 5 bases from V and 3 bases from J, with 11 bases between. Germline CDR1 SGHTA, CDR2 FQGTGA. This CDR3 is CASSTQGGYEQYF. CDR3 nucleotide sequence: TGTGCCAGCAGCACCCAGGGTGGCTACGAGCAGTACTTC.